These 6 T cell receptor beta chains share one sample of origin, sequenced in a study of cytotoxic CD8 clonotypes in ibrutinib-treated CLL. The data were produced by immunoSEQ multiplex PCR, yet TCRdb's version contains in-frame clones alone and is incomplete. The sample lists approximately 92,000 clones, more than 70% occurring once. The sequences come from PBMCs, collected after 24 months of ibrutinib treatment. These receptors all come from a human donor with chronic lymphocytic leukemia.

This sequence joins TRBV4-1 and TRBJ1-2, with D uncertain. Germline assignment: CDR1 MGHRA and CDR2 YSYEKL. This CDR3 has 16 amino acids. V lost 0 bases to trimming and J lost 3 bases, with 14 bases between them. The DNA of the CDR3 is TGCGCCAGCAGCCAAGATGAGGTAGGGCAGCACTATGGCTACACCTTC. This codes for CASSQDEVGQHYGYTF.

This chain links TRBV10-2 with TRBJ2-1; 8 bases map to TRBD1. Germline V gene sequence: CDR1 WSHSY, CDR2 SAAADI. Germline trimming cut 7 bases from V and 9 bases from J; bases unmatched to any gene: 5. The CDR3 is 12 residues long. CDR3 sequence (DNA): TGCGCCAGCATGAACAGGGGGAGTGAGCAGTTCTTC. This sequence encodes CASMNRGSEQFF.

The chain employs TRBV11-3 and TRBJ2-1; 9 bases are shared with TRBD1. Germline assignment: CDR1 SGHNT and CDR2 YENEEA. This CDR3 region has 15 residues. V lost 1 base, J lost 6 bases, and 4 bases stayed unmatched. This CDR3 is CASSLAGTGFNEQFF. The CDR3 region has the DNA TGTGCCAGCAGCTTAGCCGGGACAGGGTTCAATGAGCAGTTCTTC.

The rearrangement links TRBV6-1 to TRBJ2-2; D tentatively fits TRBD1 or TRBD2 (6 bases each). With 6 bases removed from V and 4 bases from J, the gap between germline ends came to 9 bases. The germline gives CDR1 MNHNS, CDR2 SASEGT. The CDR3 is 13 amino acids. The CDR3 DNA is TGTGCCAGCAGCCGGGGGCGCACCGGGGAGCTGTTTTTT. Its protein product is CASSRGRTGELFF.

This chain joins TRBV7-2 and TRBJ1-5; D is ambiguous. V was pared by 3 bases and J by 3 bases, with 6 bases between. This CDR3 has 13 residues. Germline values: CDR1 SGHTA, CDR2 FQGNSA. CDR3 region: CASSFVNNQPQHF. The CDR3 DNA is TGTGCCAGCAGCTTCGTTAACAATCAGCCCCAGCATTTT.

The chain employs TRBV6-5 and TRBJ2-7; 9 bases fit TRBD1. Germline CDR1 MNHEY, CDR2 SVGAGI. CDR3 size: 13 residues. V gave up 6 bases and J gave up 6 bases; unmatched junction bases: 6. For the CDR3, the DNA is TGTGCCAGCAGCCACAGGGGGCGTATCGAGCAGTACTTC. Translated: CASSHRGRIEQYF.